A single sample gave rise to the 26 T cell receptor beta chains below, sequenced in a study of blood T cell repertoires in COVID-19. Only in-frame clones appear in the TCRdb table, and some are missing; sequencing was by immunoSEQ multiplex PCR. Among 200,000 to 250,000 clones listed, about nine tenths were seen once. The sequenced sample consisted of peripheral blood. The receptors shown here come from a woman aged 60-75 years with acute or convalescent COVID-19.

The chain has TRBV7-2 and TRBJ1-1; D is unresolved. V lost 3 bases to trimming and J lost 6 bases, with 14 bases between them. CDR1 SGHTA and CDR2 FQGNSA come from the germline V gene. The CDR3 contains 14 residues. The CDR3 region has the DNA TGTGCCAGCAGCTTTGTCCGGCCGGCGGCTGAAGCTTTCTTT. This codes for CASSFVRPAAEAFF.

This chain joins TRBV5-1 and TRBJ1-6; 7 bases agree with TRBD1. Germline V gives CDR1 SGHRS, CDR2 YFSETQ. With V trimmed by 3 bases and J by 5 bases, 5 bases remained unmatched. The CDR3 extends over 15 amino acids. CDR3 in DNA: TGCGCCAGCAGCTCGGGGGACAGCCATAATTCACCCCTCCACTTT. It codes for CASSSGDSHNSPLHF.

V usage is TRBV28 and J usage is TRBJ2-4; D possibly corresponds to TRBD2 (5 bases). Germline lookup yields CDR1 MDHEN and CDR2 SYDVKM. The CDR3 sequence is 15 residues long. Deletions cut 6 bases from V and 7 bases from J, with 19 bases between. The DNA of the CDR3 is TGTGCCAGCAGCCGGCCCGGTACTAGTGTGAACATTCAGTACTTC. Its protein product is CASSRPGTSVNIQYF. Drawing the rest from reference TRBV28 and TRBJ2-4, the complete variable domain is DVKVTQSSRYLVKRTGEKVFLECVQDMDHENMFWYRQDPGLGLRLIYFSYDVKMKEKGDIPEGYSVSREKKERFSLILESASTNQTSMYLCASSRPGTSVNIQYFGAGTRLSVL.

This clone occurred a few times. J is TRBJ2-5 and V is TRBV5-8; 11 bases align to TRBD2. Germline CDR1 and CDR2: SGHTS and YDEGEE. This CDR3 spans 16 amino acids. Germline trimming cut 4 bases from V and 1 base from J; bases unmatched to any gene: 6. The CDR3 reads CASSLGTSGGQETQYF. CDR3 DNA: TGTGCCAGCAGCCTCGGGACTAGCGGAGGCCAAGAGACCCAGTACTTC.

The chain couples TRBV7-3 to TRBJ2-3, with 12 bases fitting TRBD2. Germline CDR1 SGHTA, CDR2 FQGTGA. V gave up 5 bases and J gave up 6 bases; unmatched junction bases: 3. This CDR3 comprises 14 residues. DNA for the CDR3: TGTGCCAGCAGCCGACTAGCGGGGGTCGATACGCAGTATTTT. This encodes CASSRLAGVDTQYF.

The chain recombines TRBV11-2 with TRBJ2-5; D gene uncertain. V lost 3 bases and J 3 bases, leaving 20 bases between the germline ends. The CDR3 totals 17 residues. Germline values: CDR1 SGHAT, CDR2 FQNNGV. The CDR3 DNA reads as TGTGCCAGCAGCTTTTTAGGCCCCCTTCGACTGAAAGAGACCCAGTACTTC. Encoded protein: CASSFLGPLRLKETQYF.

This clone came up once. The V call is TRBV10-3, the J call TRBJ2-7, with 10 bases matching TRBD2. Germline V gives CDR1 ENHRY, CDR2 SYGVKD. The V gene end was trimmed by 6 bases and the J gene end by 5 bases; junction bases not matched to a gene: 10. CDR3 length: 15 residues. The CDR3 loop is CAIRPPSGSRDEQYF. Written as DNA, the CDR3 is TGTGCCATCAGGCCCCCTAGCGGGAGTAGGGACGAGCAGTACTTC.

The chain combines TRBV30 with TRBJ1-4; tentatively, D is TRBD1 (5 bases). CDR1 GTSNPN and CDR2 SVGIG come from the germline V gene (reference sequence). The CDR3 runs 13 residues. V shed 4 bases and J shed 5 bases, with 11 bases lying between them. The chain's CDR3 is CAWTKQGNEKLFF. In DNA, the CDR3 is TGTGCCTGGACAAAGCAGGGAAATGAAAAACTGTTTTTT.

V usage is TRBV3-1 (or the pseudogene TRBV3-2) and J usage is TRBJ2-3, with TRBD1 matching 7 bases. Trimming cost V 0 bases and J 1 base; bases outside gene matches: 10. CDR3 length: 18 amino acids. CDR1 LGHDT and CDR2 YNNKEL come from the germline V gene (reference sequence). The CDR3 reads CASSQDTTGILGTDTQYF. The CDR3 bases are TGTGCCAGCAGCCAAGATACGACAGGGATTCTCGGCACAGATACGCAGTATTTT.

V and J are TRBV28 and TRBJ1-2, with 7 bases aligning to TRBD1. The CDR3 length is 15 residues. Germline trimming cut 4 bases from V and 4 bases from J; bases unmatched to any gene: 9. Per the germline V gene, CDR1 is MDHEN and CDR2 is SYDVKM. The CDR3 nucleotides read TGTGCCAGCAGTTCCAGAGCGACAGGGAGCTATGGCTACACCTTC. It specifies CASSSRATGSYGYTF.

This clone was counted a few times. The rearrangement joins TRBV3-1 (or the pseudogene TRBV3-2) to TRBJ1-5, with 7 bases fitting TRBD1. The CDR3 length is 14 residues. Unmatched junction bases numbered 4, after V lost 0 bases and J lost 8 bases. Germline V gene sequence: CDR1 LGHDT, CDR2 YNNKEL (reference sequence). The CDR3 protein is CASSQELGQKPQHF. DNA for the CDR3: TGTGCCAGCAGCCAAGAACTGGGACAGAAGCCCCAGCATTTT.

The chain joins TRBV10-2 to TRBJ2-1, with a weak D call TRBD1 (6 bases). The V end was cut by 4 bases, the J end by 3 bases, with 13 bases between. The CDR3 loop spans 15 amino acids. CDR1 is WSHSY and CDR2 is SAAADI in the germline V gene. The CDR3: CASSAIQGYYNEQFF. CDR3 sequence (DNA): TGCGCCAGCAGTGCCATACAGGGATACTACAATGAGCAGTTCTTC.

The rearrangement joins TRBV18 to TRBJ2-3; TRBD1 matches at 10 bases. In germline, CDR1 is KGHSH, CDR2 LQKENI. This CDR3 comprises 16 residues. With 5 bases clipped from V and 2 bases from J, the junction kept 7 bases outside the gene matches. CDR3 nucleotide sequence: TGTGCCAGCTCATACTCCGGGACAGGGGTCACAGATACGCAGTATTTT. It yields the protein CASSYSGTGVTDTQYF. Supplemented by reference TRBV18 and TRBJ2-3, the full variable domain reads NAGVMQNPRHLVRRRGQEARLRCSPMKGHSHVYWYRQLPEEGLKFMVYLQKENIIDESGMPKERFSAEFPKEGPSILRIQQVVRGDSAAYFCASSYSGTGVTDTQYFGPGTRLTVL.

The chain recombines TRBV19 with TRBJ2-7, with 11 bases that match TRBD1. Germline trimming cut 3 bases from V and 2 bases from J; bases unmatched to any gene: 6. Germline V CDR1 and CDR2: LNHDA, SQIVND (reference sequence). The CDR3 contains 16 residues. The CDR3 sequence: CASSMAEGQGAYEQYF. The CDR3 DNA follows: TGTGCCAGTAGTATGGCCGAGGGACAGGGGGCCTACGAGCAGTACTTC. Filled out from reference TRBV19 and TRBJ2-7, the complete variable domain reads DGGITQSPKYLFRKEGQNVTLSCEQNLNHDAMYWYRQDPGQGLRLIYYSQIVNDFQKGDIAEGYSVSREKKESFPLTVTSAQKNPTAFYLCASSMAEGQGAYEQYFGPGTRLTVT.

The CDR3 is CASSQSPGGVYGYTF. In DNA form, the CDR3 reads TGTGCCAGCAGCCAAAGCCCCGGCGGGGTCTATGGCTACACCTTC. The chain uses TRBV14 and TRBJ1-2; D is unresolved. V was clipped by 2 bases and J by 4 bases, with 14 bases between them. The CDR3 runs to 15 residues. Germline assignment: CDR1 SGHDN and CDR2 FVKESK.

The chain links TRBV4-1 to TRBJ2-1; D might be TRBD2 (6 bases). This CDR3 has 19 amino acids. Per germline, CDR1 MGHRA and CDR2 YSYEKL. Trimming took 1 base from V and 2 from J, leaving 21 bases between them. The DNA of the CDR3 is TGCGCCAGCAGCCAAGTGGGGTTGGGCGGGACTCGGGCCTACAATGAGCAGTTCTTC. Protein product: CASSQVGLGGTRAYNEQFF.

V usage is TRBV19 and J usage is TRBJ1-1; a weak D match, TRBD1 (6 bases). The CDR3 totals 16 residues. V lost 6 bases, J lost 4 bases, and 21 bases lay in between. CDR1 and CDR2 (germline): LNHDA, SQIVND (reference sequence). CDR3 sequence: CASRPWRQGLFTEAFF. The CDR3 nucleotides read TGTGCCAGTAGACCCTGGCGTCAGGGGCTCTTCACTGAAGCTTTCTTT.

The CDR3 reads CASSLSRGEQFF. The CDR3, as DNA: TGTGCCAGCAGCTTAAGTCGAGGTGAGCAGTTCTTC. The chain uses TRBV11-2 and TRBJ2-1, with D unresolved. CDR3 length: 12 amino acids. The V end lost 2 bases, the J end lost 9 bases, and 8 bases lay between the germline ends. The germline V gene has CDR1 SGHAT and CDR2 FQNNGV.

The chain carries TRBV18 and TRBJ1-5; 8 nucleotides agree with TRBD1. The CDR3 has 14 residues. Germline CDR1 KGHSH, CDR2 LQKENI. V lost 2 bases, J lost 7 bases, and 4 bases stayed unmatched. For the CDR3, the DNA is TGTGCCAGCTCACCAACGACAGGGGTACAGCCCCAGCATTTT. It translates to CASSPTTGVQPQHF.

The chain combines TRBV5-6 with TRBJ2-7; 8 bases match TRBD2. Germline V gene data show CDR1 as SGHDT and CDR2 as YYEEEE. The CDR3 spans 15 residues. J lost 3 bases, V lost 3 bases, and 8 bases had no gene match. The DNA for the CDR3 is TGTGCCAGCAGCTCTACTCTAGCGGGTATCTACGAGCAGTACTTC. This codes for CASSSTLAGIYEQYF.

The V gene is TRBV6-1, the J gene TRBJ1-3; no reliable D call. This CDR3 is built from 13 residues. Germline V gene sequence: CDR1 MNHNS, CDR2 SASEGT. V lost 3 bases, J lost 4 bases, and 7 bases lay in between. The CDR3 protein is CASSERGGNTIYF. CDR3 sequence (DNA): TGTGCCAGCAGTGAGAGAGGGGGAAACACCATATATTTT.

The chain joins TRBV15 to TRBJ1-5, with a possible D match to TRBD1 (5 bases). The CDR3 contains 14 residues. V dropped 5 bases and J dropped 5 bases, with 13 bases sitting between them. The germline gives CDR1 LNHNV, CDR2 YYDKDF (reference sequence). As DNA, the CDR3 is TGTGCCACCAGCGTTTTCAGGGATTATCAGCCCCAGCATTTT. Residues: CATSVFRDYQPQHF.

In DNA form, the CDR3 reads TGTGCCAGCAGCTACATCTCTAGCGGGGGAGCCAAAAACATTCAGTACTTC. It is translated as CASSYISSGGAKNIQYF. V is TRBV5-4 and J is TRBJ2-4; TRBD2 agrees at 10 bases. The trim removed 3 bases at V and 0 bases at J, leaving 6 bases unmatched. The CDR3 is 17 residues long. Germline values: CDR1 SGHNT, CDR2 YYREEE (reference sequence).

The CDR3 loop is CASSQLDNEQFF. Here the CDR3 DNA reads TGTGCCAGCAGCCAACTTGACAATGAGCAGTTCTTC. The V call is TRBV3-1 (or the pseudogene TRBV3-2), the J call TRBJ2-1; D gene unclear. Germline CDR1 reads LGHDT; CDR2 reads YNNKEL (reference sequence). The CDR3 consists of 12 residues. The V and J ends lost 2 bases and 5 bases respectively, with 4 bases between them.

The chain uses TRBV28 and TRBJ2-6; 10 bases match TRBD1. The trim removed 4 bases at V and 2 bases at J, leaving 5 bases unmatched. The CDR3 consists of 17 residues. The V gene's germline CDR1 is MDHEN and CDR2 SYDVKM. The DNA of the CDR3 is TGTGCCAGCAGTTCGACAGGGGGCGCGGCTGGGGCCAACGTCCTGACTTTC. It encodes CASSSTGGAAGANVLTF.

The genes are TRBV6-6 and TRBJ1-2, with TRBD1 matching 7 bases. CDR1 is MNHNY and CDR2 is SVGAGI in the germline V gene (reference sequence). The CDR3 runs 15 residues. The junction had 14 bases not matched to a gene; V was cut back by 6 bases and J by 7 bases. The CDR3 sequence is CASSLYVQGGFGYTF. DNA of the CDR3: TGTGCCAGCAGCCTGTACGTGCAAGGGGGCTTTGGCTACACCTTC.